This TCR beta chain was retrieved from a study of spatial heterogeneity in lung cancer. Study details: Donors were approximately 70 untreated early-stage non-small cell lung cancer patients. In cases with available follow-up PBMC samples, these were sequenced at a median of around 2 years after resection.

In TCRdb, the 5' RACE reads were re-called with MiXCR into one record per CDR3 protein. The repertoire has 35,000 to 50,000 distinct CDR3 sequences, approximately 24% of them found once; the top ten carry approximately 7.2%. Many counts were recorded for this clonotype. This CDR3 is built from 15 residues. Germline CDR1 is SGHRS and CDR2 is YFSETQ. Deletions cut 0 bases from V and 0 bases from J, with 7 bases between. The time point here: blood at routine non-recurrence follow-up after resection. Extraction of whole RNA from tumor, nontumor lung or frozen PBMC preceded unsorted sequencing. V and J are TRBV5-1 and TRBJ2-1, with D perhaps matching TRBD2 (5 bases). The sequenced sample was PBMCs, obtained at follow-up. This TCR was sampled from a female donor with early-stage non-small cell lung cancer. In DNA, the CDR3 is TGCGCCAGCAGCTTGGTGGCGGGCTCCTACAATGAGCAGTTCTTC. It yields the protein CASSLVAGSYNEQFF.